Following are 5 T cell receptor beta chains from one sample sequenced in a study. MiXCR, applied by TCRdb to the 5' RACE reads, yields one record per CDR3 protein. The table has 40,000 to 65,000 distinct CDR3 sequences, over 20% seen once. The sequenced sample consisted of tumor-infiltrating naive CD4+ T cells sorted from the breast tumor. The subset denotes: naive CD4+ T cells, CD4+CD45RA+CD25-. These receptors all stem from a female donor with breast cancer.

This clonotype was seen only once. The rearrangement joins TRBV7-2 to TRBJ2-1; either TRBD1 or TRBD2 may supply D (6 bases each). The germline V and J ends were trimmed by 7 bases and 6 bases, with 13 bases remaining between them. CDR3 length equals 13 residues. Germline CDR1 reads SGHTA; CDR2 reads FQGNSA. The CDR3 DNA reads TGTGCCAGCACACTACAGGGAGGCAATGAGCAGTTCTTC. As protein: CASTLQGGNEQFF.

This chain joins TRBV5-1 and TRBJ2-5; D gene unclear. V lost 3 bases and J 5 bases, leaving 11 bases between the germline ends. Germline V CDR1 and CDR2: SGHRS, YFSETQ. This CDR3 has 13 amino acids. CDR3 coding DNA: TGCGCCAGCAGCTCGAGGAGTGGCGAGACCCAGTACTTC. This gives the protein CASSSRSGETQYF.

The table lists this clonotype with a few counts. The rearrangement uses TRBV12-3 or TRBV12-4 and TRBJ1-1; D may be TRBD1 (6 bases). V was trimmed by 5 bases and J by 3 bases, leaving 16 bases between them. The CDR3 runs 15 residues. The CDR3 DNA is TGTGCCAGCAGTACGCCCACAGGGTTGGACACTGAAGCTTTCTTT. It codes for CASSTPTGLDTEAFF.

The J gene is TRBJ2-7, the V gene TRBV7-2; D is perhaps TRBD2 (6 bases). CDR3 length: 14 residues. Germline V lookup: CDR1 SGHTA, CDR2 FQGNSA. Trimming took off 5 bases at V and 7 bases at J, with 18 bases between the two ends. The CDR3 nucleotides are TGTGCCAGCAGCCCCAGTTGGGGGGAGAGGGAGCAGTACTTC. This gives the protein CASSPSWGEREQYF.

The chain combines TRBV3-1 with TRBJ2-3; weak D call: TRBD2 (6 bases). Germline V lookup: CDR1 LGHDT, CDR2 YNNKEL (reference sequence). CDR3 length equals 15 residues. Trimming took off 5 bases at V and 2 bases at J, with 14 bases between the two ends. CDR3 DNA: TGTGCCAGCAGCGGAGGACTAACTTTCACAGATACGCAGTATTTT. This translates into CASSGGLTFTDTQYF.